This T cell receptor (beta chain) was captured by sequencing in a study of identical twins. This clonotype was seen many times. Antigen specificity is unknown. Template switching added a universal primer binding site, and final cDNA carried unique molecular identifiers. TCRdb fed the 5' RACE reads into MiXCR, producing one record per CDR3 protein. The table lists around 250,000 distinct CDR3 sequences, around 7% of them singletons. Study findings and constraints: Out-of-frame TCR alpha sharing in monozygotic twins exceeded recombination model predictions. There were fewer insertions in abundant cord blood beta clonotypes, but memory repertoires showed no such pattern.

This CDR3 has 15 residues. CDR1 SEHNR and CDR2 FQNEAQ come from the germline V gene (reference sequence). V gave up 1 base and J gave up 3 bases, with 12 bases separating them. This sample was also put to use in a study of yellow fever vaccine responses in identical twins. That study adds: Reportedly, twins' vaccine T cell responses looked partly convergent and partly personalized.

Sequenced: memory (CD45RO+) T cells sorted from blood. The gene calls are TRBV7-9 and TRBJ1-1, with D perhaps matching TRBD1 (5 bases). This receptor was obtained from a woman between 18 and 29 years old in good health. Here the CDR3 reads CASSLEGRIYTEAFF. CDR3 DNA sequence: TGTGCCAGCAGCTTAGAGGGGAGGATATACACTGAAGCTTTCTTT.